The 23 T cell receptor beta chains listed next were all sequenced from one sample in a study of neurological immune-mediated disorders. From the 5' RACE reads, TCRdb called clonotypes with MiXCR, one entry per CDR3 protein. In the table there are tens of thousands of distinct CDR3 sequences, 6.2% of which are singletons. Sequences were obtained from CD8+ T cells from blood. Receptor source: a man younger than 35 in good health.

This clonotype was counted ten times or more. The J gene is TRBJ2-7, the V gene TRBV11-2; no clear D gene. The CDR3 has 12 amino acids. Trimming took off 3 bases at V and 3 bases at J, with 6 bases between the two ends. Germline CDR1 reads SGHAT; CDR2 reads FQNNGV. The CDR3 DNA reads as TGTGCCAGCAGCTTTTCCGGCTACGAGCAGTACTTC. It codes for CASSFSGYEQYF.

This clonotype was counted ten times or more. CDR3 loop: CASSPTGYYEQYF. CDR3 DNA: TGTGCCAGCTCTCCGACAGGGTACTACGAGCAGTACTTC. The chain employs TRBV6-5 and TRBJ2-7; TRBD1 agrees at 7 bases. Looked up from germline, CDR1 is MNHEY and CDR2 is SVGAGI. V gave up 8 bases and J gave up 3 bases; unmatched junction bases: 7. This CDR3 is built from 13 residues.

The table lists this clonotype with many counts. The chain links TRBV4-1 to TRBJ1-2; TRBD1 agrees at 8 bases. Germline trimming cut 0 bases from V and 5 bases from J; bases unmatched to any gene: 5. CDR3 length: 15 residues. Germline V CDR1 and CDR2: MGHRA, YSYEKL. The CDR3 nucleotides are TGCGCCAGCAGCCAAGATCAGGGGGCTGGGTATGGCTACACCTTC. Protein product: CASSQDQGAGYGYTF.

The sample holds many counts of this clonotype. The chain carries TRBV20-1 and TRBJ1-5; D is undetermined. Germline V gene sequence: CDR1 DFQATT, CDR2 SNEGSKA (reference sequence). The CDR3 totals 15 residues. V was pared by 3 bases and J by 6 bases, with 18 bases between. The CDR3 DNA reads TGCAGTGCTAGCCTGGACGGCCGAGCGAGTCAGCCCCAGCATTTT. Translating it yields CSASLDGRASQPQHF.

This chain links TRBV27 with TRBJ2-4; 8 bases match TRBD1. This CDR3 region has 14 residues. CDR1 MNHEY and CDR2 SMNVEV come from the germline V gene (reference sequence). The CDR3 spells CSSSPDRGGNIQYF. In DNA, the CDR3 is TGTTCTAGCAGCCCCGACAGGGGTGGAAACATTCAGTACTTC.

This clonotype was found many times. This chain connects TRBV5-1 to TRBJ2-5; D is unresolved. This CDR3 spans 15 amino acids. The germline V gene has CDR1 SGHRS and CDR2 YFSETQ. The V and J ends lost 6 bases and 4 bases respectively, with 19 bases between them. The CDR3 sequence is CASNLGPNDRETQYF. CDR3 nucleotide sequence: TGCGCCAGCAACTTAGGGCCCAACGATCGAGAGACCCAGTACTTC.

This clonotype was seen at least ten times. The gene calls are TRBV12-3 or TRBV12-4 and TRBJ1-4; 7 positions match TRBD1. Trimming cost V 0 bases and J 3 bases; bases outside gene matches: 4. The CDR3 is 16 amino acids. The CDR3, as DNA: TGTGCCAGCAGTTTAGCCAAGGGACAGTCTAATGAAAAACTGTTTTTT. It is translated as CASSLAKGQSNEKLFF.

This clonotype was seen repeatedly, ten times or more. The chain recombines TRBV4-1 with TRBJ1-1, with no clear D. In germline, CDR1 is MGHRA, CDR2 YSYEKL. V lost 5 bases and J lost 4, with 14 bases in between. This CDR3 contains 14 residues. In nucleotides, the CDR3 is TGCGCCAGCAGCGTACGGGCGTCGAGCACTGAAGCTTTCTTT. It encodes CASSVRASSTEAFF.

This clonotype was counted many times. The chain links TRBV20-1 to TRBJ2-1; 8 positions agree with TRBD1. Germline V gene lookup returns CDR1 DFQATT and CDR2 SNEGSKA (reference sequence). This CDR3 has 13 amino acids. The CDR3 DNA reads TGCACCCAAGAGACAGGGGACACCAATGAGCAGTTCTTC. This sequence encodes CTQETGDTNEQFF.

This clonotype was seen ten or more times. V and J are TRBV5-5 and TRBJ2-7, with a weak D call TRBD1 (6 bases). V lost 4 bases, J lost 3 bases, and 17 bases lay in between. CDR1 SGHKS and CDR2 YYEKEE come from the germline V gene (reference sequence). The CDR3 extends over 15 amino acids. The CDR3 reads CASSLTGRAVYEQYF. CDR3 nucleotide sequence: TGTGCCAGCAGCCTCACAGGGCGGGCTGTCTACGAGCAGTACTTC.

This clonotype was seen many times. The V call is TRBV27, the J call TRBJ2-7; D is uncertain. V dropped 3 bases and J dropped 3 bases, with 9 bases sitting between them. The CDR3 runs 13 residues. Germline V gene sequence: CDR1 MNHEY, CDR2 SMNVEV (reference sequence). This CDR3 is CASSLYSNYEQYF. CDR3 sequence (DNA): TGTGCCAGCAGTTTGTACAGCAACTACGAGCAGTACTTC.

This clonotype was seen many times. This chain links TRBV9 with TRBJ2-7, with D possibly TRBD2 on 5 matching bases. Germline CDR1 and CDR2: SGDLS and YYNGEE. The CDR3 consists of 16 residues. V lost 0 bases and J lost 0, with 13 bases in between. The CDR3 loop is CASSVAGSGSSYEQYF. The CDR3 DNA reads TGTGCCAGCAGCGTAGCTGGGTCGGGGAGCTCCTACGAGCAGTACTTC.

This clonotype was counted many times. In DNA form, the CDR3 reads TGTGCCTGGAGTGTACTGGGGGATCAGCCCCAGCATTTT. Its translation: CAWSVLGDQPQHF. The chain joins TRBV30 to TRBJ1-5; D perhaps matches TRBD1 (5 bases). Trimming left V 0 bases short and J 5 bases short, with 8 bases between. The CDR3 contains 13 residues. The germline V gene has CDR1 GTSNPN and CDR2 SVGIG (reference sequence). Supplemented by reference TRBV30 and TRBJ1-5, the full variable domain reads SQTIHQWPATLVQPVGSPLSLECTVEGTSNPNLYWYRQAAGRGLQLLFYSVGIGQISSEVPQNLSASRPQDRQFILSSKKLLLSDSGFYLCAWSVLGDQPQHFGDGTRLSIL.

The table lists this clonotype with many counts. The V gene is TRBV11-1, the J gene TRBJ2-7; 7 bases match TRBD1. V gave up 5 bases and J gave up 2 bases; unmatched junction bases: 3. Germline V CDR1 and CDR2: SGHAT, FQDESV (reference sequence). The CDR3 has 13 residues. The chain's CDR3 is CASSQGQTYEQYF. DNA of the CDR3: TGTGCCAGCAGCCAGGGACAGACCTACGAGCAGTACTTC.

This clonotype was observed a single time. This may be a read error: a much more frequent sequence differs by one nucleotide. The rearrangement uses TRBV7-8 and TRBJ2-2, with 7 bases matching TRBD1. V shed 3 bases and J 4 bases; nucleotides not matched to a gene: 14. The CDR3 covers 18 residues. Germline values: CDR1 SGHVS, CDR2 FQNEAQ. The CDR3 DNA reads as TGTGCCAGCAGCTTTCTCTTTCCGGTACAGGGGACCACCGGGGAGCTGTTTTTT. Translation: CASSFLFPVQGTTGELFF.

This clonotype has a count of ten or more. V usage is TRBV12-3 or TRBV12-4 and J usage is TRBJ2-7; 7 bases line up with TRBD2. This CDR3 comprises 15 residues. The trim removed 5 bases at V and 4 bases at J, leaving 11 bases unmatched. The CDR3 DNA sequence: TGTGCCAGCAGTGACTGGATGGGGGGGAGTTACGAGCAGTACTTC. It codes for CASSDWMGGSYEQYF.

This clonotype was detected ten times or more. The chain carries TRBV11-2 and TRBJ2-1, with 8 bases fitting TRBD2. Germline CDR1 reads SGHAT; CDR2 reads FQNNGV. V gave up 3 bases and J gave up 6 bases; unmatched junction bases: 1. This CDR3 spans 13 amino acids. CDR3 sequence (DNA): TGTGCCAGCAGCTTCGGGACTAGCAATGAGCAGTTCTTC. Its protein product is CASSFGTSNEQFF.

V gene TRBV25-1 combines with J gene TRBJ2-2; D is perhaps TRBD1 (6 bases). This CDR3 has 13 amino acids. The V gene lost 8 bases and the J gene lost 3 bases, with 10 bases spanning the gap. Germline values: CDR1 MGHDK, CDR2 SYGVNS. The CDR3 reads CASRDTYTGELFF. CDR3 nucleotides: TGTGCCAGCCGGGACACTTACACCGGGGAGCTGTTTTTT.

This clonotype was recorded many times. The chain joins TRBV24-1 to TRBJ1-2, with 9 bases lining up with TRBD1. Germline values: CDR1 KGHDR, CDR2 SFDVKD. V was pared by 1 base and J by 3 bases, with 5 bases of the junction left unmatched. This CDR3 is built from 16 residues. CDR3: CATSDLTTGGDYGYTF. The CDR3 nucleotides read TGTGCCACCAGTGATTTAACGACAGGGGGTGACTATGGCTACACCTTC.

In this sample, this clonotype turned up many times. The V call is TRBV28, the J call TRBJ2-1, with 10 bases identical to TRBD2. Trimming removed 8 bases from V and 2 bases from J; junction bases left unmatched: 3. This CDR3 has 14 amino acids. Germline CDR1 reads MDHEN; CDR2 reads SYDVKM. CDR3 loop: CASQSGGAYNEQFF. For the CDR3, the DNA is TGTGCCAGCCAGAGCGGGGGGGCCTACAATGAGCAGTTCTTC.

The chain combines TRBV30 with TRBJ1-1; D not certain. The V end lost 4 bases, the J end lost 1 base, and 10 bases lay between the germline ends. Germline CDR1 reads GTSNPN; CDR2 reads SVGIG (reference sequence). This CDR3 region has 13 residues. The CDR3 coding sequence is TGTGCCTGGACAGACACAACGAACACTGAAGCTTTCTTT. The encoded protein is CAWTDTTNTEAFF.

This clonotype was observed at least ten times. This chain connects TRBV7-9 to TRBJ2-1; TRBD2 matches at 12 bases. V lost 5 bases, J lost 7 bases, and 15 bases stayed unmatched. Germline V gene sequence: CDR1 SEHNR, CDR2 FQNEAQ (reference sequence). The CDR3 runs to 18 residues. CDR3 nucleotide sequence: TGTGCCAGCAGCGGCTCCGCTAGCGGGGGGGCAATGAGGAATGAGCAGTTCTTC. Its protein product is CASSGSASGGAMRNEQFF.

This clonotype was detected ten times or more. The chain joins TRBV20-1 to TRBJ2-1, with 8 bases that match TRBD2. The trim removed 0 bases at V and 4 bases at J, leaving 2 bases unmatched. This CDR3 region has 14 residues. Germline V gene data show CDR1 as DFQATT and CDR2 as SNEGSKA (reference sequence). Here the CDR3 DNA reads TGCAGTGCTAGAGATCCGGGAGGGTACAATGAGCAGTTCTTC. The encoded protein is CSARDPGGYNEQFF.